This TCR beta chain was observed in a study of graft-versus-host responses after intestinal transplantation. Remarks on this clone: The target antigen is unknown.

Sequencing used immunoSEQ multiplex PCR; TCRdb keeps in-frame clones, though not all of them. The sample includes roughly 7,300 clones, approximately 97% of them seen just once. General study results and limits: Early post-transplant declines in HvG were associated with peak levels of circulating GvH clones.

The TCR comes from a human patient who received an intestinal transplant, so some T cells may come from the graft donor. The sequenced sample was PBMCs, obtained 23 days after intestinal transplant.

The CDR3 DNA reads TGCGCCAGCAGCCAAGAATGGCGGGAGGGAGAGACCCAGTACTTC. Protein sequence: CASSQEWREGETQYF. V and J are TRBV4-1 and TRBJ2-5; 9 bases are a match to TRBD2. V was clipped by 0 bases and J by 4 bases; unmatched bases: 3. This CDR3 is 15 amino acids long. Germline loops: CDR1 MGHRA, CDR2 YSYEKL.